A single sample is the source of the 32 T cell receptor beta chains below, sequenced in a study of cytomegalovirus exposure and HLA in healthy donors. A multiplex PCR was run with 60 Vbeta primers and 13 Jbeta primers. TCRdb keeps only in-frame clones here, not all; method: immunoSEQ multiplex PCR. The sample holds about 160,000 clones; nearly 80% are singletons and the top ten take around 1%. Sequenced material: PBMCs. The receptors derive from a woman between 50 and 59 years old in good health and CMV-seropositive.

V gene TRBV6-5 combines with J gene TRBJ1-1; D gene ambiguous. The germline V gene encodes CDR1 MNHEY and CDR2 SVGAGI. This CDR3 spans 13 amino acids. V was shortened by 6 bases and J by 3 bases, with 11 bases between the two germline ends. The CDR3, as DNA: TGTGCCAGCAGCATACATGAGGACACTGAAGCTTTCTTT. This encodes CASSIHEDTEAFF.

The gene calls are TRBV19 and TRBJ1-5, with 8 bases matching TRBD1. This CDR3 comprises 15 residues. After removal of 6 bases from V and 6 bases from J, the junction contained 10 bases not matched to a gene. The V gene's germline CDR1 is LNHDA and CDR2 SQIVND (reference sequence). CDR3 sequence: CASRLQGVVGQPQHF. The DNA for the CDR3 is TGTGCCAGTAGGCTACAGGGGGTAGTCGGTCAGCCCCAGCATTTT.

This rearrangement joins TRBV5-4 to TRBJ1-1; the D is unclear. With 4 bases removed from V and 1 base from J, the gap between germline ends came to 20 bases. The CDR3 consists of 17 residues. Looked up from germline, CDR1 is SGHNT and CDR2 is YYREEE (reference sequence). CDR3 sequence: CASSVPGAARSNTEAFF. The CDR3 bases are TGTGCCAGCAGCGTCCCGGGAGCCGCAAGATCGAACACTGAAGCTTTCTTT. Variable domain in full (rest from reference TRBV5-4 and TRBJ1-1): ETGVTQSPTHLIKTRGQQVTLRCSSQSGHNTVSWYQQALGQGPQFIFQYYREEENGRGNFPPRFSGLQFPNYSSELNVNALELDDSALYLCASSVPGAARSNTEAFFGQGTRLTVV.

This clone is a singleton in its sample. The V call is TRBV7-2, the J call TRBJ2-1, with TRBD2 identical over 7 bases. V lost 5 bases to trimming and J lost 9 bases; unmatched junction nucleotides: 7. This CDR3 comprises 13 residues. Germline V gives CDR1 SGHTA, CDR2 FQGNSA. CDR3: CASSRLALGEQFF. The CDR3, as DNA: TGTGCCAGCAGCCGACTAGCCTTGGGTGAGCAGTTCTTC.

This chain's CDR3 is CASSLGQISNQPQHF. CDR3 nucleotide sequence: TGTGCCAGCAGCTTAGGCCAGATTAGCAATCAGCCCCAGCATTTT. The rearrangement joins TRBV13 to TRBJ1-5; D uncertain. The CDR3 covers 15 residues. The V end was cut by 0 bases, the J end by 0 bases, with 6 bases between. Germline CDR1 PRHDT, CDR2 FYEKMQ (reference sequence).

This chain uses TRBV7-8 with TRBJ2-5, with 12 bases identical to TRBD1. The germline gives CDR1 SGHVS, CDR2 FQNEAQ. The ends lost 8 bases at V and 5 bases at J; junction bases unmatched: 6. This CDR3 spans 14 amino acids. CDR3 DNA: TGTGCCAGCTCAGGGACAGGGGGCACGGAGACCCAGTACTTC. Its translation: CASSGTGGTETQYF.

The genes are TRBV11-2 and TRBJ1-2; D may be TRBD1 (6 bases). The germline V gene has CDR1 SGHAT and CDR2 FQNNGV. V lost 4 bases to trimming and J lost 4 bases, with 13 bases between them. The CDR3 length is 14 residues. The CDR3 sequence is CASSSAGDAYGYTF. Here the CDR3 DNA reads TGTGCCAGCAGCTCGGCAGGGGACGCCTATGGCTACACCTTC. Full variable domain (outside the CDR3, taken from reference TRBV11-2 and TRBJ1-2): EAGVAQSPRYKIIEKRQSVAFWCNPISGHATLYWYQQILGQGPKLLIQFQNNGVVDDSQLPKDRFSAERLKGVDSTLKIQPAKLEDSAVYLCASSSAGDAYGYTFGSGTRLTVV.

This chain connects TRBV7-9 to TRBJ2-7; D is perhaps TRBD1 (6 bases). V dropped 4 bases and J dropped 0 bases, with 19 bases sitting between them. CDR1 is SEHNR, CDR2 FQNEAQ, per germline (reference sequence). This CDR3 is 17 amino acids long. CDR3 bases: TGTGCCAGCAGCTCAGTCAACAAGGCGGACAGCTCCTACGAGCAGTACTTC. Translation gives CASSSVNKADSSYEQYF.

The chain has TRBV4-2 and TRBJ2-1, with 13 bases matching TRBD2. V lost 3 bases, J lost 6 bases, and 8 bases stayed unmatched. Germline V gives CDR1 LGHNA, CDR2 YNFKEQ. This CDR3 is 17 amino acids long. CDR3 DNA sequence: TGTGCCAGCAGCCACCCTCCGACTAGCGGGAGGACCAATGAGCAGTTCTTC. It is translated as CASSHPPTSGRTNEQFF.

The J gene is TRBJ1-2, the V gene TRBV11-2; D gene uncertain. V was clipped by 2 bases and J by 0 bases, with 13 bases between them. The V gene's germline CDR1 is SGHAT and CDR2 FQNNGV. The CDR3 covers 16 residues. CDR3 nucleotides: TGTGCCAGCAGCTTATCGATGGCGGAAGCTAACTATGGCTACACCTTC. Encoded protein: CASSLSMAEANYGYTF.

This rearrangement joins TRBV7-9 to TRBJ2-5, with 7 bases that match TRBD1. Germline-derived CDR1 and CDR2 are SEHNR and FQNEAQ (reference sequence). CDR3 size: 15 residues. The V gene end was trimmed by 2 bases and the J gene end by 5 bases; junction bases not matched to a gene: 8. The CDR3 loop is CASSLNFVTGETQYF. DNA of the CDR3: TGTGCCAGCAGCTTAAATTTCGTGACAGGGGAGACCCAGTACTTC.

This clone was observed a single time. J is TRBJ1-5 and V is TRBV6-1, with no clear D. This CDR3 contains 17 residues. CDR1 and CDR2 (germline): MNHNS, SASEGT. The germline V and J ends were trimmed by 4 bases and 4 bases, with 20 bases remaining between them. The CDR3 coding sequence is TGTGCCAGCAGTGCCGCCCTCGGCCGCGGATTAAATCAGCCCCAGCATTTT. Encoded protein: CASSAALGRGLNQPQHF.

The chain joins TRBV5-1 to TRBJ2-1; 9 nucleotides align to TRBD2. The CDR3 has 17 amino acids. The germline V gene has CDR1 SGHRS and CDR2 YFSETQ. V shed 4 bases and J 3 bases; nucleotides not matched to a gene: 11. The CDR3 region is CASSALLGRGGYNEQFF. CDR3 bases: TGCGCCAGCAGCGCCCTCCTCGGGCGGGGGGGCTACAATGAGCAGTTCTTC.

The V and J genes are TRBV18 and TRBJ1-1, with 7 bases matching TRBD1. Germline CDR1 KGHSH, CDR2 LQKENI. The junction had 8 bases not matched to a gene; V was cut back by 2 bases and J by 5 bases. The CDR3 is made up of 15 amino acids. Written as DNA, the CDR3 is TGTGCCAGCTCACCAGGAGGGACAGTTGGGACTGAAGCTTTCTTT. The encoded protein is CASSPGGTVGTEAFF.

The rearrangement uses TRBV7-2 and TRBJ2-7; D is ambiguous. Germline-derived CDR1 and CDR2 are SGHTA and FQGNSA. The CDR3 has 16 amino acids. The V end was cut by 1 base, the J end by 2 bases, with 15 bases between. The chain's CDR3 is CASSLVLSSPAYEQYF. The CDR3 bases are TGTGCCAGCAGCTTAGTCCTATCGTCTCCGGCCTACGAGCAGTACTTC.

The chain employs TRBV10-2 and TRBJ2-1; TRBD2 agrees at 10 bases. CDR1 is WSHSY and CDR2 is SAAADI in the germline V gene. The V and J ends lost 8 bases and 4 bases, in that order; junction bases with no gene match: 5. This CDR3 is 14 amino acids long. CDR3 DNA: TGCGCCAGCGTCCTAGCGGGAGCGTACAATGAGCAGTTCTTC. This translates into CASVLAGAYNEQFF.

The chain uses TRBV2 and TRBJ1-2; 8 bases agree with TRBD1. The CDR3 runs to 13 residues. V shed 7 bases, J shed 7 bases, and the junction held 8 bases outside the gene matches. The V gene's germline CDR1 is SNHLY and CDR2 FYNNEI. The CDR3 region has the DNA TGTGCCAGCATTGGACAGGGTTTCTCTGGCTACACCTTC. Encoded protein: CASIGQGFSGYTF. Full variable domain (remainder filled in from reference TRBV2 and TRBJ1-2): EPEVTQTPSHQVTQMGQEVILRCVPISNHLYFYWYRQILGQKVEFLVSFYNNEISEKSEIFDDQFSVERPDGSNFTLKIRSTKLEDSAMYFCASIGQGFSGYTFGSGTRLTVV.

The CDR3 reads CATSRTPGSGIYEQYF. In DNA, the CDR3 is TGTGCCACCAGCAGGACGCCGGGTTCGGGTATATACGAGCAGTACTTC. V is TRBV15 and J is TRBJ2-7; D is ambiguous. Trimming left V 3 bases short and J 4 bases short, with 19 bases between. The CDR3 covers 16 residues. CDR1 LNHNV and CDR2 YYDKDF come from the germline V gene (reference sequence).

CDR3 protein: CASSPGVRDSTDEQYF. The CDR3 DNA sequence: TGTGCCAGCAGCCCGGGGGTCCGGGACAGTACGGACGAGCAGTACTTC. The chain recombines TRBV5-6 with TRBJ2-7; D might be TRBD1 (7 bases). Germline-derived CDR1 and CDR2 are SGHDT and YYEEEE. This CDR3 has 16 amino acids. V lost 4 bases, J lost 5 bases, and 22 bases lay in between. The full variable domain, with the rest looked up from reference TRBV5-6 and TRBJ2-7, is DAGVTQSPTHLIKTRGQQVTLRCSPKSGHDTVSWYQQALGQGPQFIFQYYEEEERQRGNFPDRFSGHQFPNYSSELNVNALLLGDSALYLCASSPGVRDSTDEQYFGPGTRLTVT.

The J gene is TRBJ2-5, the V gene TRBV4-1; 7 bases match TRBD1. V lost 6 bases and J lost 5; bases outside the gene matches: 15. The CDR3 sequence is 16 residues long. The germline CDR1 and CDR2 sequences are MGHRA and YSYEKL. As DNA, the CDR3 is TGCGCCAGCAGTGAAAGCAGCAGGGGGAATTCGGAGACCCAGTACTTC. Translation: CASSESSRGNSETQYF.

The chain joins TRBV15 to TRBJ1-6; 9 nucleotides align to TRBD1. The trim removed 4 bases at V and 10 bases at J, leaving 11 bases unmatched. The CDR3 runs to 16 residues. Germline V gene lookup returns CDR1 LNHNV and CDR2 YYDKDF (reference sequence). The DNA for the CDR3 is TGTGCCACCAGCACCCGGACAGGGGCAGAGGGGTCACCCCTCCACTTT. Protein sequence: CATSTRTGAEGSPLHF. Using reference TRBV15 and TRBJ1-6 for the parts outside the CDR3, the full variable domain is DAMVIQNPRYQVTQFGKPVTLSCSQTLNHNVMYWYQQKSSQAPKLLFHYYDKDFNNEADTPDNFQSRRPNTSFCFLDIRSPGLGDTAMYLCATSTRTGAEGSPLHFGNGTRLTVT.

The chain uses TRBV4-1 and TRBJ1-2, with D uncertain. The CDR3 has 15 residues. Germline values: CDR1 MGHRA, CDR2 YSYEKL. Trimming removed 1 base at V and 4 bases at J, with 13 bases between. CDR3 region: CASSQVTRAGYGYTF. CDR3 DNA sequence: TGCGCCAGCAGCCAAGTCACTAGGGCAGGCTATGGCTACACCTTC.

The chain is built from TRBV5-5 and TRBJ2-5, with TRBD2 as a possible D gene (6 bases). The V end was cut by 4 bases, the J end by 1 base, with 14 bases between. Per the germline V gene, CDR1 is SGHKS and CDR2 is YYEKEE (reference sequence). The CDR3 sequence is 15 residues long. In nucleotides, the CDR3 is TGTGCCAGCAGCCAGGGTCTAGCGACCCAAGAGACCCAGTACTTC. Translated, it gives CASSQGLATQETQYF.

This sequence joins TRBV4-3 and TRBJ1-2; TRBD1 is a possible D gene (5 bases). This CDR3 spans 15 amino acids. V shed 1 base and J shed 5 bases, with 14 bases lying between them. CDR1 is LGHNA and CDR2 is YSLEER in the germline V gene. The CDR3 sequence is CASSQGGRGGYGYTF. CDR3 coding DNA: TGCGCCAGCAGCCAAGGCGGTAGGGGTGGTTATGGCTACACCTTC.

This CDR3 reads CASSQEGRGPYGEQFF. CDR3 nucleotides: TGCGCCAGCAGCCAAGAAGGAAGGGGGCCTTACGGTGAGCAGTTCTTC. The J gene is TRBJ2-1, the V gene TRBV4-1; 7 bases are a match to TRBD1. Germline CDR1 MGHRA, CDR2 YSYEKL. This CDR3 contains 16 residues. Trimming at V came to 0 bases and at J to 9 bases, leaving 11 bases not matched to a gene.

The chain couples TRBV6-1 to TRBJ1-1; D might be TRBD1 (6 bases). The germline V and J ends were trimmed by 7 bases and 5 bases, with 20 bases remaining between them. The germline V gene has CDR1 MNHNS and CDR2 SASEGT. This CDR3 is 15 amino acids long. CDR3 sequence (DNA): TGTGCCAGCACTGAGATAGGGGGAACGGCGACTGAAGCTTTCTTT. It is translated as CASTEIGGTATEAFF.

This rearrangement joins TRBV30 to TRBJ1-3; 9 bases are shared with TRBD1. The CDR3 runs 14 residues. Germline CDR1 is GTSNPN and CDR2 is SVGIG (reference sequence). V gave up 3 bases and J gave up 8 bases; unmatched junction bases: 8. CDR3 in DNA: TGTGCCTGGAGGGAGGGGACAGGGATCGACACCATATATTTT. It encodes CAWREGTGIDTIYF.

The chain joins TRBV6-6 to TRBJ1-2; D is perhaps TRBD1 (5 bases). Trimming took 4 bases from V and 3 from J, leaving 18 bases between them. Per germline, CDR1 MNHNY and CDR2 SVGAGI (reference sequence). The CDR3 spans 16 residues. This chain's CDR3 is CASSSMLRGEDYGYTF. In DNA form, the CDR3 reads TGTGCCAGCAGTTCGATGTTGCGGGGGGAGGACTATGGCTACACCTTC.

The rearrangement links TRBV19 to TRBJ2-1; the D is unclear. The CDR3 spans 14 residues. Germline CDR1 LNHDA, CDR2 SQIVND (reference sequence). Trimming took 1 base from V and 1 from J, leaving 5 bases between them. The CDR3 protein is CASSIGLSYNEQFF. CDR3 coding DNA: TGTGCCAGTAGTATAGGACTTTCCTACAATGAGCAGTTCTTC.

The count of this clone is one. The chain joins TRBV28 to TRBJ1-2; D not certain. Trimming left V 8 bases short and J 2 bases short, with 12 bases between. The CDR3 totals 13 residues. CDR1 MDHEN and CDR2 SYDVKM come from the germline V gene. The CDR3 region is CASHMGVNYGYTF. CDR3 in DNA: TGTGCCAGCCACATGGGAGTAAACTATGGCTACACCTTC.

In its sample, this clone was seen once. CDR3 in amino acids: CASRISGTSGNTIYF. DNA of the CDR3: TGTGCCAGCAGGATCTCCGGGACAAGTGGAAACACCATATATTTT. This chain connects TRBV2 to TRBJ1-3, with D possibly matching TRBD1 (6 bases). V was shortened by 6 bases and J by 3 bases, with 15 bases between the two germline ends. CDR3 length equals 15 residues. Germline CDR1 reads SNHLY; CDR2 reads FYNNEI.

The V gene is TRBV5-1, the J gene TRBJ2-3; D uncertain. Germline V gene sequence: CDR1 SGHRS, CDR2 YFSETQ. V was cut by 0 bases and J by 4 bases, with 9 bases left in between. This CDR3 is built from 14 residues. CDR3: CASSLDVAPDTQYF. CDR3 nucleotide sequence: TGCGCCAGCAGCTTGGACGTGGCCCCAGATACGCAGTATTTT.